The entry below gives a single T cell receptor (beta chain) sequence along with its context. Its antigen remains unidentified. This specimen comes from a study of T-cell memory formation after mild COVID-19. CDR1 and CDR2 from the germline V gene are SGHRS and YFSETQ. Deletions cut 4 bases from V and 8 bases from J, with 12 bases between. The CDR3 spans 13 residues. Overall study results and limits: Memory cells collected pre-infection included some clones that later responded, suggesting cross-reactive memory joined.

TCRdb recomputed calls from the 5' RACE reads with MiXCR, one row per CDR3 protein. This table has roughly 310,000 distinct CDR3 sequences, about 16% appearing once. The rearrangement joins TRBV5-1 to TRBJ1-4, with D possibly TRBD1 on 5 matching bases. The receptor comes from a man aged 18 to 30 who had mild COVID-19 (a few samples of this study predate the infection). Cell type and time point are not known. The sample was PBMCs or a T cell subset sorted from them (not recorded which). The chain's CDR3 is CASSQGTPEKLFF. In DNA, the CDR3 is TGCGCCAGCAGCCAAGGGACTCCAGAAAAACTGTTTTTT. The whole variable domain, remainder taken from reference TRBV5-1 and TRBJ1-4, is KAGVTQTPRYLIKTRGQQVTLSCSPISGHRSVSWYQQTPGQGLQFLFEYFSETQRNKGNFPGRFSGRQFSNSRSEMNVSTLELGDSALYLCASSQGTPEKLFFGSGTQLSVL.